Listed below are T cell receptor beta chains from one sample, sequenced in a study of blood T cell repertoires in COVID-19. Profiled with immunoSEQ multiplex PCR; TCRdb holds only in-frame clones, not every one. This sample has around 140,000 clones, with roughly 88% found just once. The sequenced material came from peripheral blood. Every receptor here comes from a human donor in a cohort sampled during active COVID-19. CDR3s include the opening cysteine and the closing phenylalanine or tryptophan. Each record gives: V gene, CDR3 length, J gene, D gene, clone size, CDR3 DNA, CDR3 protein. D genes are given only for firm matches. Some rows mark clone size as missing; the rest say once, few, many or name a class of expanded clone.

TRBV5-6	14	TRBJ2-3	NA	few	TGTGCCAGCAGCCCGAAATTACGAGGAGATACGCAGTATTTT	CASSPKLRGDTQYF
TRBV7-6	15	TRBJ1-3	TRBD1	NA	TGTGCCAGCAGCTTTGGGACAGGGGGAGGAAACACCATATATTTT	CASSFGTGGGNTIYF
TRBV5-5	15	TRBJ1-1	NA	NA	TGTGCCAGCAGCCCCTGGGGCCCCATGAACACTGAAGCTTTCTTT	CASSPWGPMNTEAFF
TRBV6-6	15	TRBJ2-3	NA	once	TGTGCCAGCAGTAACACTGGACTACGCGCAGATACGCAGTATTTT	CASSNTGLRADTQYF
TRBV25-1	14	TRBJ1-4	TRBD1	NA	TGTGCCAGCAGTGAAACTTACAGGGGTGAAAAACTGTTTTTT	CASSETYRGEKLFF
TRBV3-1/TRBV3-2	15	TRBJ2-2	TRBD2	few	TGTGCCAGCAGCCAAGGACTAGCAATCACCGGGGAGCTGTTTTTT	CASSQGLAITGELFF
TRBV6-5	15	TRBJ1-3	NA	NA	TGTGCCAGCCGGGGGGACTTGCGGGGTGGAAACACCATATATTTT	CASRGDLRGGNTIYF
TRBV18	17	TRBJ1-2	NA	once	TGTGCCAGCTCAATAACTCCCGTCAGGGGCGGTAACTATGGCTACACCTTC	CASSITPVRGGNYGYTF
TRBV19	16	TRBJ2-5	TRBD2	NA	TGTGCCAGTAGTATAGGGACTAGCGGGGGAGTAGAGACCCAGTACTTC	CASSIGTSGGVETQYF
TRBV9	12	TRBJ2-2	NA	NA	TGTGCCAGCAGCGCCCTAGCGGGGGAGCTGTTTTTT	CASSALAGELFF
TRBV6-5	14	TRBJ2-7	NA	NA	TGTGCCAGCAGTCTGACAGCTAGCTCCTACGAGCAGTACTTC	CASSLTASSYEQYF
TRBV9	13	TRBJ2-7	TRBD1	NA	TGTGCCAGCAGCCGACAGGGGTCCGGCGAGCAGTACTTC	CASSRQGSGEQYF
TRBV29-1	15	TRBJ1-4	NA	NA	TGCAGCGTTGCGAAAGGTCAGGGATTAGGCGAAAAACTGTTTTTT	CSVAKGQGLGEKLFF
TRBV13	14	TRBJ1-4	NA	NA	TGTGCCAGCAGCTCCCGAGCAACTAATGAAAAACTGTTTTTT	CASSSRATNEKLFF
TRBV7-2	13	TRBJ1-1	NA	NA	TGTGCCAGCAGACGGGACATTAACACTGAAGCTTTCTTT	CASRRDINTEAFF
TRBV5-5	14	TRBJ2-7	TRBD1	NA	TGTGCCAGCAGCCAGGAGTTAGGGGGCGCCGAGCAGTACTTC	CASSQELGGAEQYF
TRBV5-1	15	TRBJ2-5	TRBD1	NA	TGCGCCAGCAGCACCGACGGACAGGGAGAAGAGACCCAGTACTTC	CASSTDGQGEETQYF
TRBV11-2	15	TRBJ2-7	TRBD2	NA	TGTGCCAGCAGCCCGAGGGCGGGGGGTTTCGACGAGCAGTACTTC	CASSPRAGGFDEQYF
TRBV11-2	16	TRBJ1-6	TRBD1	NA	TGTGCCAGCAGCCCCAGGGGGATACCTTATAATTCACCCCTCCACTTT	CASSPRGIPYNSPLHF